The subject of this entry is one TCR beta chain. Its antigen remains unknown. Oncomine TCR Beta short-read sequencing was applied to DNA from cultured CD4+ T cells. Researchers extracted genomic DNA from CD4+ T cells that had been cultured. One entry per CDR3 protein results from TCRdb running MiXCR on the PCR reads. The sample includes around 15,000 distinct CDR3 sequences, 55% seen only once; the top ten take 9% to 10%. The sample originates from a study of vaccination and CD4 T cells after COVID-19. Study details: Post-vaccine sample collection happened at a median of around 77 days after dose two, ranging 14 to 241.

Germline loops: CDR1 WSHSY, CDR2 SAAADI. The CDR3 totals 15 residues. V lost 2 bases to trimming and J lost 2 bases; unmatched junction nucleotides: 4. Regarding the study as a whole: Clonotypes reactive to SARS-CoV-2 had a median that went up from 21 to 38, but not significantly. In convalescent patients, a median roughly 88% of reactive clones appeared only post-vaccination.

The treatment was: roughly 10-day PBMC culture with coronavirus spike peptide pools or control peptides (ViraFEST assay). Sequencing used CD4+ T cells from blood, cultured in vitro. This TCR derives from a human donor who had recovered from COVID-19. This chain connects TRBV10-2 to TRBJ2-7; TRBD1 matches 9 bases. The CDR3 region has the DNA TGCGCCAGCAGTGAGCCAGGACAGGGGACCTACGAGCAGTACTTC. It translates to CASSEPGQGTYEQYF.